Below, 20 T cell receptor beta chains from the same sample are listed, as sequenced in a study of brain T cells in children with intractable seizures. Method: immunoSEQ multiplex PCR; TCRdb's copy keeps in-frame clones and lacks some. The data hold tens of thousands of clones, with approximately 94% observed a single time. Sequenced material: peripheral blood, taken at surgery. Every receptor here comes from a boy in the first two years of life with tuberous sclerosis and intractable seizures.

The chain carries TRBV7-3 and TRBJ2-1, with a weak D call TRBD1 (5 bases). Trimming left V 1 base short and J 2 bases short, with 15 bases between. The CDR3 contains 17 residues. CDR1 is SGHTA and CDR2 is FQGTGA in the germline V gene. As DNA, the CDR3 is TGTGCCAGCAGCTTAAGGAGAGGCGTGGGGCCCTACAATGAGCAGTTCTTC. This sequence encodes CASSLRRGVGPYNEQFF.

The V call is TRBV10-2, the J call TRBJ1-5; D not resolved. V lost 2 bases and J lost 7, with 12 bases in between. The CDR3 extends over 14 amino acids. Germline CDR1 is WSHSY and CDR2 is SAAADI. The CDR3 reads CASSEERVRQPQHF. CDR3 DNA: TGCGCCAGCAGTGAGGAGAGGGTCAGGCAGCCCCAGCATTTT.

V gene TRBV11-2 combines with J gene TRBJ1-5; D call uncertain. Looked up from germline, CDR1 is SGHAT and CDR2 is FQNNGV. The CDR3 runs to 13 residues. Trimming pared 1 base from V and 6 bases from J, leaving 7 bases between. This CDR3 is CASSLGAGQPQHF. In nucleotides, the CDR3 is TGTGCCAGCAGCTTAGGTGCTGGTCAGCCCCAGCATTTT. The variable domain in full, completed from reference TRBV11-2 and TRBJ1-5, reads EAGVAQSPRYKIIEKRQSVAFWCNPISGHATLYWYQQILGQGPKLLIQFQNNGVVDDSQLPKDRFSAERLKGVDSTLKIQPAKLEDSAVYLCASSLGAGQPQHFGDGTRLSIL.

The chain employs TRBV30 and TRBJ1-4; D remains ambiguous. From germline, CDR1 is GTSNPN and CDR2 SVGIG (reference sequence). This CDR3 region has 14 residues. The ends were cut back, 4 bases at V and 4 bases at J, with 13 bases in the middle. CDR3: CAWTQEGNNEKLFF. For the CDR3, the DNA is TGTGCCTGGACCCAGGAGGGTAATAATGAAAAACTGTTTTTT.

The chain employs TRBV19 and TRBJ1-5; TRBD1 matches 8 bases. This CDR3 region has 13 residues. V shed 9 bases, J shed 7 bases, and the junction held 8 bases outside the gene matches. Germline assignment: CDR1 LNHDA and CDR2 SQIVND (reference sequence). The CDR3 here is CASGQGTRQPQHF. In DNA form, the CDR3 reads TGTGCCAGCGGACAGGGAACGAGGCAGCCCCAGCATTTT. Combining the CDR3 with reference TRBV19 and TRBJ1-5 gives the whole variable domain DGGITQSPKYLFRKEGQNVTLSCEQNLNHDAMYWYRQDPGQGLRLIYYSQIVNDFQKGDIAEGYSVSREKKESFPLTVTSAQKNPTAFYLCASGQGTRQPQHFGDGTRLSIL.

This sequence joins TRBV3-1 (or the pseudogene TRBV3-2) and TRBJ2-3, with 12 bases matching TRBD2. After removal of 1 base from V and 3 bases from J, the junction contained 8 bases not matched to a gene. From germline, CDR1 is LGHDT and CDR2 YNNKEL (reference sequence). The CDR3 contains 18 residues. CDR3 sequence reads: CASSQVGLAGGRTDTQYF. CDR3 DNA sequence: TGTGCCAGCAGCCAAGTTGGGCTAGCGGGGGGGCGTACAGATACGCAGTATTTT.

The chain joins TRBV27 to TRBJ1-4; TRBD1 is a possible D gene (6 bases). The germline V and J ends were trimmed by 2 bases and 5 bases, with 9 bases remaining between them. Germline V lookup: CDR1 MNHEY, CDR2 SMNVEV (reference sequence). The CDR3 has 14 amino acids. The CDR3 bases are TGTGCCAGCAGTTTAACCGGGACAAATGAAAAACTGTTTTTT. Translated: CASSLTGTNEKLFF.

This chain joins TRBV3-1 (or the pseudogene TRBV3-2) and TRBJ1-3; perhaps TRBD1 as D (6 bases). With 1 base removed from V and 4 bases from J, the gap between germline ends came to 11 bases. CDR3 length: 15 residues. Germline CDR1 LGHDT, CDR2 YNNKEL (reference sequence). In DNA form, the CDR3 reads TGTGCCAGCAGCCAAGGAGCAGGGGCAGGAAACACCATATATTTT. It codes for CASSQGAGAGNTIYF.

The rearrangement joins TRBV11-2 to TRBJ1-3, with 8 bases matching TRBD1. This CDR3 is built from 15 residues. The trim removed 5 bases at V and 0 bases at J, leaving 3 bases unmatched. The germline CDR1 and CDR2 sequences are SGHAT and FQNNGV. CDR3 protein: CASSPGGGSGNTIYF. Written as DNA, the CDR3 is TGTGCCAGCAGCCCAGGGGGCGGCTCTGGAAACACCATATATTTT. The full variable domain, completed using reference TRBV11-2 and TRBJ1-3, is EAGVAQSPRYKIIEKRQSVAFWCNPISGHATLYWYQQILGQGPKLLIQFQNNGVVDDSQLPKDRFSAERLKGVDSTLKIQPAKLEDSAVYLCASSPGGGSGNTIYFGEGSWLTVV.

The gene calls are TRBV25-1 and TRBJ1-4; perhaps TRBD1 as D (5 bases). With 2 bases removed from V and 0 bases from J, the gap between germline ends came to 13 bases. This CDR3 comprises 17 residues. In germline, CDR1 is MGHDK, CDR2 SYGVNS. CDR3 region: CASSEVGDLSTNEKLFF. As DNA, the CDR3 is TGTGCCAGCAGTGAAGTGGGGGATCTCTCAACTAATGAAAAACTGTTTTTT.

The rearrangement links TRBV3-1 (or the pseudogene TRBV3-2) to TRBJ2-2; D unclear. The CDR3 length is 14 residues. Trimming took 5 bases from V and 7 from J, leaving 14 bases between them. Germline V gene sequence: CDR1 LGHDT, CDR2 YNNKEL (reference sequence). In DNA, the CDR3 is TGTGCCAGCAGCGAAAGAATTAAGGACGGGGAGCTGTTTTTT. It encodes CASSERIKDGELFF.

This sequence joins TRBV5-3 and TRBJ1-1; possibly TRBD1 for D (5 bases). TRBV5-3 falls under the ORF class, with uncertain function. Trimming left V 4 bases short and J 0 bases short, with 19 bases between. The CDR3 is 17 residues long. The CDR3 DNA reads as TGTGCCAGAAGCACAGACAGTCCCAGAGACTTGAACACTGAAGCTTTCTTT. Its protein product is CARSTDSPRDLNTEAFF.

The V gene is TRBV25-1, the J gene TRBJ1-4, with 10 nucleotides matching TRBD1. Trimming cost V 5 bases and J 8 bases; bases outside gene matches: 5. Germline assignment: CDR1 MGHDK and CDR2 SYGVNS. There are 14 residues in the CDR3. The CDR3 region has the DNA TGTGCCAGCAGTCGGACAGGGGGAGCGGAAAAACTGTTTTTT. As protein: CASSRTGGAEKLFF.

This clone appeared a single time. The rearrangement uses TRBV3-1 (or the pseudogene TRBV3-2) and TRBJ1-2; maybe TRBD1 (5 bases). Trimming left V 9 bases short and J 2 bases short, with 13 bases between. CDR3 length: 13 amino acids. The V gene's germline CDR1 is LGHDT and CDR2 YNNKEL (reference sequence). CDR3 bases: TGTGCCAGTACAGGCGGACGGAACTATGGCTACACCTTC. Translation: CASTGGRNYGYTF.

This chain connects TRBV9 to TRBJ2-1, with TRBD1 identical over 10 bases. The J segment lost 7 bases and the V segment lost 3 bases, leaving 1 base of the junction unmatched. The CDR3 loop spans 13 amino acids. CDR1 is SGDLS and CDR2 is YYNGEE in the germline V gene. The CDR3 sequence: CASSGQGANEQFF. The CDR3 DNA sequence: TGTGCCAGCAGCGGACAGGGGGCTAATGAGCAGTTCTTC.

The rearrangement uses TRBV4-1 and TRBJ2-5, with D hard to call. With 0 bases removed from V and 6 bases from J, the gap between germline ends came to 8 bases. CDR1 is MGHRA, CDR2 YSYEKL, per germline. The CDR3 has 13 residues. The CDR3 is CASSQDVLKTQYF. The DNA of the CDR3 is TGCGCCAGCAGCCAAGATGTCTTGAAGACCCAGTACTTC.

The V and J genes are TRBV7-9 and TRBJ2-7; D is uncertain. The germline V gene encodes CDR1 SEHNR and CDR2 FQNEAQ (reference sequence). The CDR3 length is 14 residues. Trimming shortened V by 1 base and J by 5 bases, and 12 bases separated the two germline ends. Here the CDR3 reads CASSLVLAPDEQYF. The CDR3 DNA reads TGTGCCAGCAGCTTAGTGTTGGCGCCGGACGAGCAGTACTTC.

The V call is TRBV27, the J call TRBJ2-2; D remains unclear. The germline CDR1 and CDR2 sequences are MNHEY and SMNVEV (reference sequence). CDR3 length equals 12 residues. Trimming took 1 base from V and 6 from J, leaving 3 bases between them. Here the CDR3 DNA reads TGTGCCAGCAGTTTATTGCCCGGGGAGCTGTTTTTT. Protein: CASSLLPGELFF.

This chain uses TRBV29-1 with TRBJ1-1; D unresolved. Looked up from germline, CDR1 is SQVTM and CDR2 is ANQGSEA. This CDR3 spans 13 amino acids. The germline V and J ends were trimmed by 3 bases and 0 bases, with 8 bases remaining between them. CDR3 DNA sequence: TGCAGCGTTGATTCGGGGATGAACACTGAAGCTTTCTTT. Translation: CSVDSGMNTEAFF. The full variable domain, in which reference TRBV29-1 and TRBJ1-1 provide the parts outside the CDR3, is SAVISQKPSRDICQRGTSLTIQCQVDSQVTMMFWYRQQPGQSLTLIATANQGSEATYESGFVIDKFPISRPNLTFSTLTVSNMSPEDSSIYLCSVDSGMNTEAFFGQGTRLTVV.

The rearrangement joins TRBV2 to TRBJ1-2; no clear D. The germline CDR1 and CDR2 sequences are SNHLY and FYNNEI. The CDR3 totals 15 residues. V was pared by 4 bases and J by 4 bases, with 16 bases between. The CDR3 DNA follows: TGTGCCAGCAGTGGGGTTCGGCAGGTCGGCTATGGCTACACCTTC. It encodes CASSGVRQVGYGYTF. The complete variable domain, with remaining parts taken from reference TRBV2 and TRBJ1-2, reads EPEVTQTPSHQVTQMGQEVILRCVPISNHLYFYWYRQILGQKVEFLVSFYNNEISEKSEIFDDQFSVERPDGSNFTLKIRSTKLEDSAMYFCASSGVRQVGYGYTFGSGTRLTVV.